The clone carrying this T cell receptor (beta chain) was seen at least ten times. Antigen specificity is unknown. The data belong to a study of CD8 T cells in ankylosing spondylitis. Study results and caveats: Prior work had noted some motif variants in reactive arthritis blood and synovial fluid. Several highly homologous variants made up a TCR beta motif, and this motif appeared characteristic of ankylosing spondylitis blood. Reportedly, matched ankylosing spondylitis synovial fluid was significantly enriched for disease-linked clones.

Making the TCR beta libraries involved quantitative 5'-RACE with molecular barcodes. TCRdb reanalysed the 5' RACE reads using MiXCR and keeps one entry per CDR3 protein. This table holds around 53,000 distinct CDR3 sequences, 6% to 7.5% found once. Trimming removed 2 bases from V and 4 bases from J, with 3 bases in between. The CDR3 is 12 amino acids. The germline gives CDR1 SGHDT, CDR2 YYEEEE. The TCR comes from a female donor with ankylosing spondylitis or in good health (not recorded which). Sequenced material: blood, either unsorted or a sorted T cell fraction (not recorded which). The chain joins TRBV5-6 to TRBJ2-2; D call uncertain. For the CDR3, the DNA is TGTGCCAGCAGCTTTGTCACCGGGGAGCTGTTTTTT. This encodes CASSFVTGELFF.